This T cell receptor beta chain was identified in a study of identical twins. MiXCR, run by TCRdb on the 5' RACE reads, gives a single entry per CDR3 protein. The data contain some 1,600,000 distinct CDR3 sequences, around a third of them seen just once; the ten biggest clones take up around 0.25%. Unmatched junction bases numbered 5, after V lost 4 bases and J lost 6 bases. Germline CDR1 is SGHRS and CDR2 is YFSETQ. CDR3 length: 14 residues. The rearrangement uses TRBV5-1 and TRBJ2-3, with 10 bases that match TRBD2. The receptor was derived from a newborn girl in good health. The sequenced material came from cord blood. CDR3 region: CASSPETSGDTQYF. The CDR3 DNA follows: TGCGCCAGCAGCCCCGAGACTAGCGGGGATACGCAGTATTTT. Supplemented by reference TRBV5-1 and TRBJ2-3, the full variable domain reads KAGVTQTPRYLIKTRGQQVTLSCSPISGHRSVSWYQQTPGQGLQFLFEYFSETQRNKGNFPGRFSGRQFSNSRSEMNVSTLELGDSALYLCASSPETSGDTQYFGPGTRLTVL.